These 11 T cell receptor beta chains originate from one sample sequenced in a study of T cell responses to AZD1222 COVID-19 vaccine (dated by TCRdb to the early 2020s). The library was generated by the immunoSEQ multiplex PCR assay. The immuneACCESS repertoire file appears here via TCRdb, limited to in-frame rearrangements. These files lack a portion of the clones; in checked studies, under half of the deficit traces to unresolved V genes, and the cause of the others is not known. The sample has some 150,000 clones on record, about 91% of them singletons. The biggest ten clones account for about 4.6% of the sample. The time point label, read with the paper, signifies: baseline before first vaccination. The treatment or condition label for this specimen denotes: meningococcal conjugate vaccine given as trial control. The sequenced sample was peripheral blood, obtained on day 0 of MenACWY control vaccination. The receptors here all came from an adult in good health.

The J gene is TRBJ2-2, the V gene TRBV2; D may be TRBD1 (7 bases). This CDR3 has 15 amino acids. V was shortened by 7 bases and J by 0 bases, with 12 bases between the two germline ends. CDR1 and CDR2 (germline): SNHLY, FYNNEI. DNA for the CDR3: TGTGCCAGCACGCGGGACAGCGCGAACACCGGGGAGCTGTTTTTT. Amino acid sequence: CASTRDSANTGELFF.

The chain is built from TRBV11-2 and TRBJ1-2; the D is unclear. The CDR3 sequence is 15 residues long. Germline CDR1 reads SGHAT; CDR2 reads FQNNGV. V dropped 3 bases and J dropped 0 bases, with 11 bases sitting between them. The DNA of the CDR3 is TGTGCCAGCAGCTTTAGGGCCCCAGCTAACTATGGCTACACCTTC. Protein sequence: CASSFRAPANYGYTF.

The chain uses TRBV27 and TRBJ1-4; D perhaps matches TRBD1 (5 bases). Germline values: CDR1 MNHEY, CDR2 SMNVEV (reference sequence). V was cut by 6 bases and J by 7 bases, with 18 bases left in between. The CDR3 loop spans 15 amino acids. The CDR3 DNA reads as TGTGCCAGCAGAAAAGGCCAGGGTGTTAGTGAAAAACTGTTTTTT. This encodes CASRKGQGVSEKLFF.

The V call is TRBV4-1, the J call TRBJ1-2; D might be TRBD1 (6 bases). CDR3 length equals 19 residues. CDR1 and CDR2 from the germline V gene are MGHRA and YSYEKL. V was trimmed by 0 bases and J by 4 bases, leaving 24 bases between them. CDR3 sequence (DNA): TGCGCCAGCAGCCAAGAGGAGGGATCATGGAGGGGACATTCCTATGGCTACACCTTC. Translation: CASSQEEGSWRGHSYGYTF.

CDR3: CAISSLGADYGYTF. The CDR3 DNA sequence: TGTGCCATCTCGAGCTTGGGTGCCGACTATGGCTACACCTTC. The chain has TRBV10-3 and TRBJ1-2; no clear D gene. Deletions cut 8 bases from V and 3 bases from J, with 16 bases between. Germline loops: CDR1 ENHRY, CDR2 SYGVKD. The CDR3 covers 14 residues.

The chain combines TRBV30 with TRBJ1-1, with TRBD1 as a possible D gene (6 bases). This CDR3 is built from 11 residues. Between the trimmed V and J ends, which lost 5 bases and 8 bases, there was a span of 12 bases. The V gene's germline CDR1 is GTSNPN and CDR2 SVGIG (reference sequence). In DNA form, the CDR3 reads TGTGCCTGGCTGCAGGGGACCGAAGCTTTCTTT. It is translated as CAWLQGTEAFF.

This chain connects TRBV12-1 to TRBJ2-7; no DNA check was done on the table's D call, TRBD2. TRBV12-1 is described as a pseudogene. This CDR3 is 16 amino acids long. The CDR3 loop reads CASRVVGGLGLYEQYF. The CDR3 DNA sequence: TGTGCCAGCAGGGTCGTGGGGGGGCTGGGGTTATACGAGCAGTACTTC.

This clone was found a few times. The chain is built from TRBV5-1 and TRBJ1-1; D may be TRBD1 (6 bases). With 4 bases removed from V and 0 bases from J, the gap between germline ends came to 19 bases. The CDR3 consists of 17 residues. Germline lookup yields CDR1 SGHRS and CDR2 YFSETQ. The DNA of the CDR3 is TGCGCCAGCAGCGCCGGACTTCGTGGGGGCATGAACACTGAAGCTTTCTTT. Its translation is CASSAGLRGGMNTEAFF.

CDR3 sequence (DNA): TGTGCCAGTAAGATGGGCGGACCCCTCCACTTT. Residues: CASKMGGPLHF. This chain joins TRBV12-3 or TRBV12-4 and TRBJ1-6; D is undetermined. The CDR3 contains 11 residues. The V gene lost 9 bases and the J gene lost 12 bases, with 12 bases spanning the gap.

The CDR3 bases are TGTGCCAGCAGCTTGGGACCGGCGGATGTGTCCTACAATGAGCAGTTCTTC. Its protein product is CASSLGPADVSYNEQFF. V gene TRBV3-1 (or the pseudogene TRBV3-2) combines with J gene TRBJ2-1; D tentatively fits TRBD1 or TRBD2 (5 bases each). The CDR3 runs 17 residues. The V end lost 5 bases, the J end lost 1 base, and 18 bases lay between the germline ends. CDR1 is LGHDT, CDR2 YNNKEL, per germline (reference sequence).

This chain joins TRBV10-3 and TRBJ2-7; D perhaps matches TRBD2 (7 bases). CDR3 length: 16 amino acids. CDR1 and CDR2 (germline): ENHRY, SYGVKD. Trimming removed 8 bases from V and 5 bases from J, with 25 bases in between. The CDR3 DNA reads as TGTGCCATCCAGACTAGCAGGGGAAGGGGAGCAGACGAGCAGTACTTC. Its translation is CAIQTSRGRGADEQYF.